One sample yielded the 10 T cell receptor beta chains listed below, sequenced in a study of control samples from healthy donors and cancer patients. Sequenced by immunoSEQ multiplex PCR; TCRdb stores in-frame clones only, minus some. The sample consists of 150,000 to 200,000 clones, 75% to 95% of them appearing once. Sequencing used blood. The receptors were gathered from a woman in her 30s in good health.

V is TRBV18 and J is TRBJ1-6; 7 bases map to TRBD1. The V gene end was trimmed by 1 base and the J gene end by 7 bases; junction bases not matched to a gene: 4. CDR1 is KGHSH, CDR2 LQKENI, per germline. This CDR3 comprises 15 residues. The CDR3 loop is CASSPHPGQNSPLHF. DNA for the CDR3: TGTGCCAGCTCACCACACCCGGGACAGAATTCACCCCTCCACTTT.

This clone was observed a single time. The chain links TRBV7-6 to TRBJ2-1; 7 nucleotides agree with TRBD2. This CDR3 region has 15 residues. J was trimmed by 3 bases and V by 1 base; bases with no gene match: 3. Germline CDR1 and CDR2: SGHVS and FNYEAQ. For the CDR3, the DNA is TGTGCCAGCAGCTTAGGTGCTAGCGGCTACAATGAGCAGTTCTTC. It translates to CASSLGASGYNEQFF.

The chain combines TRBV5-1 with TRBJ1-5; no clear D gene. The CDR3 is 14 residues long. Deletions cut 4 bases from V and 3 bases from J, with 11 bases between. Germline CDR1 SGHRS, CDR2 YFSETQ. As DNA, the CDR3 is TGCGCCAGCAGCCCCGGGCCCCCCAATCAGCCCCAGCATTTT. This gives the protein CASSPGPPNQPQHF.

The chain is built from TRBV7-3 and TRBJ1-2; D unclear. V was shortened by 5 bases and J by 2 bases, with 9 bases between the two germline ends. There are 13 residues in the CDR3. The germline CDR1 and CDR2 sequences are SGHTA and FQGTGA. In nucleotides, the CDR3 is TGTGCCAGCAGCGGACCGCTGAACTATGGCTACACCTTC. Encoded protein: CASSGPLNYGYTF.

With respect to this clone: This specimen includes other DNA sequences encoding the same CDR3. This rearrangement joins TRBV7-9 to TRBJ2-5; D may be TRBD2 (7 bases). Germline V CDR1 and CDR2: SEHNR, FQNEAQ (reference sequence). Trimming left V 1 base short and J 1 base short, with 13 bases between. This CDR3 comprises 16 residues. The CDR3 loop is CASSLGGGGAQETQYF. Here the CDR3 DNA reads TGTGCCAGCAGCTTAGGTGGTGGGGGGGCCCAAGAGACCCAGTACTTC.

This clone is a singleton in its sample. The chain couples TRBV28 to TRBJ1-2; D remains unclear. Deletions cut 5 bases from V and 2 bases from J, with 15 bases between. CDR3 size: 15 residues. Germline loops: CDR1 MDHEN, CDR2 SYDVKM. The CDR3, as DNA: TGTGCCAGCAGTAACCCCAGGTCCGTCAACTATGGCTACACCTTC. It translates to CASSNPRSVNYGYTF.

The rearrangement joins TRBV28 to TRBJ2-4; D perhaps matches TRBD1 (6 bases). The V end was cut by 6 bases, the J end by 2 bases, with 8 bases between. This CDR3 is 13 amino acids long. CDR1 MDHEN and CDR2 SYDVKM come from the germline V gene. CDR3: CASRQGTKNIQYF. CDR3 nucleotide sequence: TGTGCCAGCAGACAGGGAACCAAAAACATTCAGTACTTC.

The chain recombines TRBV7-8 with TRBJ1-5; D call uncertain. Germline V gene data show CDR1 as SGHVS and CDR2 as FQNEAQ. This CDR3 comprises 11 residues. Trimming pared 5 bases from V and 5 bases from J, leaving 4 bases between. CDR3 loop: CASSGDQPQHF. CDR3 coding DNA: TGTGCCAGCAGCGGGGATCAGCCCCAGCATTTT.

The rearrangement joins TRBV7-9 to TRBJ2-3; a possible D gene is TRBD1 (6 bases). The V gene's germline CDR1 is SEHNR and CDR2 FQNEAQ (reference sequence). This CDR3 region has 16 residues. V lost 6 bases to trimming and J lost 2 bases, with 18 bases between them. In DNA form, the CDR3 reads TGTGCCAGCAGTCCAGGGGTCGGGCGGACCACAGATACGCAGTATTTT. Encoded protein: CASSPGVGRTTDTQYF. Supplemented by reference TRBV7-9 and TRBJ2-3, the full variable domain reads DTGVSQNPRHKITKRGQNVTFRCDPISEHNRLYWYRQTLGQGPEFLTYFQNEAQLEKSRLLSDRFSAERPKGSFSTLEIQRTEQGDSAMYLCASSPGVGRTTDTQYFGPGTRLTVL.

This chain connects TRBV7-3 to TRBJ2-3; TRBD2 agrees at 8 bases. Germline CDR1 SGHTA, CDR2 FQGTGA. The junction had 6 bases not matched to a gene; V was cut back by 2 bases and J by 2 bases. The CDR3 sequence is 16 residues long. The CDR3 is CASSLSGGAVTDTQYF. The CDR3 nucleotides read TGTGCCAGCAGCTTATCCGGGGGGGCCGTCACAGATACGCAGTATTTT. Filled out from reference TRBV7-3 and TRBJ2-3, the complete variable domain reads GAGVSQTPSNKVTEKGKYVELRCDPISGHTALYWYRQSLGQGPEFLIYFQGTGAADDSGLPNDRFFAVRPEGSVSTLKIQRTERGDSAVYLCASSLSGGAVTDTQYFGPGTRLTVL.